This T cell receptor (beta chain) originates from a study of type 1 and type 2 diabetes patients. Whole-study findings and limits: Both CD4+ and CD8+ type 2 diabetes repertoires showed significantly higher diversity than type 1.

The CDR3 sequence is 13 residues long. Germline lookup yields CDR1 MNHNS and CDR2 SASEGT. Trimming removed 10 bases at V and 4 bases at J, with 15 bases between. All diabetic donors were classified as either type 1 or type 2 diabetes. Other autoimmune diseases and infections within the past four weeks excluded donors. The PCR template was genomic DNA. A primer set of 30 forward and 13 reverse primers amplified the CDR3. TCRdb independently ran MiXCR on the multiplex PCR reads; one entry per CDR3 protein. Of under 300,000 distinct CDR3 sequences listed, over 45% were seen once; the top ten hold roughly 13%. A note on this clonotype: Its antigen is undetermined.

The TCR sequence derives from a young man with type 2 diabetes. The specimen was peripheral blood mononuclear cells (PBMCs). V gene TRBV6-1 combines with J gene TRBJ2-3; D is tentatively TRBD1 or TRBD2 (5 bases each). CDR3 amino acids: CAITGTYADTQYF. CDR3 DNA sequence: TGTGCCATCACCGGGACCTACGCAGATACGCAGTATTTT.